This section outlines one TCR beta chain sequence together with its context. Its specificity is unknown. Per the germline V gene, CDR1 is SGDLS and CDR2 is YYNGEE. The CDR3 has 15 amino acids. This sample was taken from a study of shared clonotypes between healthy human individuals. The table came from immunoSEQ multiplex PCR; TCRdb's copy has only in-frame clones and leaves some out. The table shows 730,000 or so clones, with about 78% occurring only once. Study-level points and caveats: Naive subsets generally had larger estimated richness than memory subsets.

Sequencing input: memory CD4+ T cells sorted from blood. The sample's subset: CD45RA-negative fraction. This sequence joins TRBV9 and TRBJ2-5; D is tentatively TRBD1 or TRBD2 (6 bases each). Near its end, the DNA agrees better with TRBJ2-7, so the J call may be wrong. The clonotype was recovered from a woman in her twenties or thirties in good health. CDR3 sequence reads: CASSGRPSGAHEQYF. CDR3 DNA sequence: TGTGCCAGCAGCGGACGGCCCTCGGGGGCCCACGAGCAGTACTTC.